A selection of T cell receptor beta chains follows, all from one sample in a study of blood T cell repertoires in COVID-19. Produced via immunoSEQ multiplex PCR; TCRdb's table is partial and in-frame only. The sample carries approximately 100,000 clones, around 82% recorded once. Sequencing was carried out using peripheral blood. The receptors shown here come from a man in his 70s with active or convalescent COVID-19. Each CDR3 is given with its conserved first and last residue. A D gene is named only where the DNA matches it firmly. Some rows mark clone size as missing; the rest say once, few, many or name a class of expanded clone.

D	size	V	length	J	CDR3	DNA
-	-	TRBV6-1	13	TRBJ1-5	CASLGAGNQPQHF	TGTGCCAGCTTGGGGGCTGGCAATCAGCCCCAGCATTTT
-	-	TRBV18	14	TRBJ2-7	CASSPPKGRWEQYF	TGTGCCAGCTCACCTCCGAAGGGGCGGTGGGAGCAGTACTTC
TRBD2	-	TRBV5-1	17	TRBJ2-3	CASSLGVGGGGRDTQYF	TGCGCCAGCAGCTTGGGGGTAGGCGGGGGAGGAAGAGATACGCAGTATTTT
-	-	TRBV6-2/TRBV6-3	15	TRBJ2-7	CASSHPWGRSHEQYF	TGTGCCAGCAGCCACCCCTGGGGGCGCAGCCACGAGCAGTACTTC
TRBD2	-	TRBV11-3	16	TRBJ2-1	CASSLGRGGTYNEQFF	TGTGCCAGCAGCTTAGGACGCGGGGGGACCTACAATGAGCAGTTCTTC
-	-	TRBV6-5	15	TRBJ1-6	CATSRDPNNNSPLHF	TGTGCCACGTCCAGGGATCCGAATAATAATTCACCCCTCCACTTT
TRBD1	-	TRBV3-1/TRBV3-2	15	TRBJ1-1	CASSPMGQSYTEAFF	TGTGCCAGCAGCCCGATGGGACAGAGCTACACTGAAGCTTTCTTT
TRBD1	-	TRBV6-1	15	TRBJ1-5	CASSEGTGGMQPQHF	TGTGCCAGCAGTGAAGGGACAGGGGGTATGCAGCCCCAGCATTTT
TRBD2	-	TRBV5-1	14	TRBJ2-7	CASSLGAGVYEQYF	TGCGCCAGCAGCTTGGGAGCGGGGGTCTACGAGCAGTACTTC
-	-	TRBV23-1	16	TRBJ2-7	CASSQSNGVPLYEQYF	TGCGCCAGCAGTCAATCGAACGGGGTCCCCCTTTACGAGCAGTACTTC
TRBD1	-	TRBV19	16	TRBJ1-5	CASSTSRQGPGWPQHF	TGTGCCAGTAGTACCTCGCGACAGGGGCCCGGGTGGCCCCAGCATTTT
-	-	TRBV12-3/TRBV12-4	13	TRBJ1-3	CASRVAAGNTIYF	TGTGCCTCCCGAGTTGCGGCTGGAAACACCATATATTTT
TRBD1	-	TRBV5-8	16	TRBJ1-2	CASSWTGTGMSYGYTF	TGTGCCAGCAGCTGGACCGGGACAGGGATGAGCTATGGCTACACCTTC
TRBD2	-	TRBV5-4	16	TRBJ2-3	CASSYRLAGGTDTQYF	TGTGCCAGCAGCTACCGACTAGCGGGGGGCACAGATACGCAGTATTTT
TRBD2	once	TRBV2	17	TRBJ2-5	CASSLSGAGLNLGTQYF	TGTGCCAGCAGTCTTAGCGGGGCCGGGCTCAACTTAGGGACCCAGTACTTC
TRBD1	-	TRBV18	15	TRBJ1-6	CASSWTGGADSPLHF	TGTGCCAGCTCATGGACAGGGGGCGCGGATTCACCCCTCCACTTT
TRBD2	-	TRBV9	18	TRBJ2-3	CASSVGALAGGRTDTQYF	TGTGCCAGCAGCGTAGGTGCCCTAGCGGGGGGGCGCACAGATACGCAGTATTTT
TRBD2	-	TRBV6-5	15	TRBJ2-1	CASSWTSGGGLEQFF	TGTGCCAGCAGTTGGACTAGCGGGGGTGGCTTGGAGCAGTTCTTC
-	once	TRBV29-1	11	TRBJ1-2	CSVLGGLGYTF	TGCAGCGTCCTGGGGGGTTTAGGCTACACCTTC
-	once	TRBV18	17	TRBJ1-3	CASSPTGAPGSGNTIYF	TGTGCCAGCTCCCCCACCGGAGCTCCTGGCTCTGGAAACACCATATATTTT
-	-	TRBV19	11	TRBJ1-2	CASSTGYGYTF	TGTGCCAGTAGTACGGGCTATGGCTACACCTTC
TRBD1	-	TRBV3-1/TRBV3-2	19	TRBJ2-7	CASSQGLRTGLMGPHEQYF	TGTGCCAGCAGCCAAGGCCTCAGGACAGGACTTATGGGCCCTCACGAGCAGTACTTC